This T cell receptor (beta chain) appears in the sequencing data of a study of T cells in Graves' hyperthyroidism and ophthalmopathy. With 3 bases clipped from V and 2 bases from J, the junction kept 7 bases outside the gene matches. This CDR3 region has 15 residues. CDR1 SGDLS and CDR2 YYNGEE come from the germline V gene. Subjects with ophthalmopathy showed a Clinical Activity Score no lower than 3, a NOSPECS grade no lower than 4, and a duration shorter than 3 months. This clonotype was seen many times. It was RNA transcripts that yielded the amplified TCR beta CDR3 regions. The study used the HTBI primer set for a first-round RT-PCR of the TCR CDR3. TCRdb fed the multiplex PCR reads into MiXCR, producing one record per CDR3 protein. The data hold 550,000 to 600,000 distinct CDR3 sequences, with 13% to 15% observed a single time.

The sequenced sample consisted of blood. The chain employs TRBV9 and TRBJ2-5; 7 nucleotides agree with TRBD2. The receptor's source is a woman under 30 with Graves' ophthalmopathy. The CDR3 region has the DNA TGTGCCAGCAGCGCCGGTCAAGCGGGACAAGAGACCCAGTACTTC. Protein: CASSAGQAGQETQYF.